These 27 T cell receptor beta chains came from one sample sequenced in a study of blood T cell repertoires in COVID-19 (TCRdb year 2020). Library prep was done by the immunoSEQ multiplex PCR assay. As stored in TCRdb, this immuneACCESS dataset retains in-frame rearrangements with V and J assigned. A fraction of the clones does not appear; measured against another copy, unresolved V genes explain less than half of the discrepancy, and the remainder lacks a known reason. The sample yields about 51,000 clones; around 93% were counted once. The ten top clones hold 2.5% to 3.5% of the sample. The sequenced sample consisted of peripheral blood. Source of these receptors: a man in his forties or fifties with acute or convalescent COVID-19.

The V call is TRBV12-5, the J call TRBJ1-3; no reliable D call. The V gene lost 0 bases and the J gene lost 3 bases, with 6 bases spanning the gap. Looked up from germline, CDR1 is LGHNT and CDR2 is FRNRAP. The CDR3 loop spans 14 amino acids. This CDR3 is CASGLVLYGNTIYF. The DNA of the CDR3 is TGTGCTAGTGGTTTGGTACTCTATGGAAACACCATATATTTT.

The chain employs TRBV6-5 and TRBJ1-5; TRBD1 agrees at 7 bases. Trimming cost V 5 bases and J 6 bases; bases outside gene matches: 7. Germline lookup yields CDR1 MNHEY and CDR2 SVGAGI. The CDR3 runs to 14 residues. CDR3 DNA: TGTGCCAGCAGTCCCGACAGGGCCGGTCAGCCCCAGCATTTT. Amino acid sequence: CASSPDRAGQPQHF.

The CDR3 DNA sequence: TGTGCCAGCAGTGACGGGTCTCAAGAGACCCAGTACTTC. This codes for CASSDGSQETQYF. The gene calls are TRBV6-1 and TRBJ2-5, with D unresolved. There are 13 residues in the CDR3. Germline V gene sequence: CDR1 MNHNS, CDR2 SASEGT. The ends were cut back, 3 bases at V and 2 bases at J, with 7 bases in the middle.

The chain couples TRBV4-1 to TRBJ2-7, with 10 bases that match TRBD1. With V trimmed by 3 bases and J by 2 bases, 10 bases remained unmatched. There are 17 residues in the CDR3. The germline V gene has CDR1 MGHRA and CDR2 YSYEKL. The CDR3: CASSQGTGTGVAYEQYF. CDR3 bases: TGCGCCAGCAGCCAGGGTACCGGGACAGGGGTCGCCTACGAGCAGTACTTC.

The genes are TRBV14 and TRBJ2-2; no definite D call. CDR3 length: 17 amino acids. V was pared by 3 bases and J by 4 bases, with 18 bases between. Germline V CDR1 and CDR2: SGHDN, FVKESK. In DNA, the CDR3 is TGTGCCAGCAGCCACTACAGCTTGGGTAATCCCACCGGGGAGCTGTTTTTT. It codes for CASSHYSLGNPTGELFF. Full variable domain (rest looked up from reference TRBV14 and TRBJ2-2): EAGVTQFPSHSVIEKGQTVTLRCDPISGHDNLYWYRRVMGKEIKFLLHFVKESKQDESGMPNNRFLAERTGGTYSTLKVQPAELEDSGVYFCASSHYSLGNPTGELFFGEGSRLTVL.

The chain combines TRBV28 with TRBJ1-2; the D gene is possibly TRBD1 (6 bases). CDR1 and CDR2 (germline): MDHEN, SYDVKM. The CDR3 spans 16 residues. V was clipped by 2 bases and J by 8 bases, with 21 bases between them. CDR3 region: CASSLNSGETTRGYTF. The CDR3 nucleotides read TGTGCCAGCAGTTTAAATTCAGGGGAAACCACTAGAGGCTACACCTTC.

A single count supports this clone. V is TRBV4-2 and J is TRBJ1-5, with unresolved D. The length of the CDR3 is 15 residues. The germline CDR1 and CDR2 sequences are LGHNA and YNFKEQ. V lost 3 bases, J lost 0 bases, and 9 bases lay in between. CDR3 sequence (DNA): TGTGCCAGCAGCCAGGCGACTGGTAGCAATCAGCCCCAGCATTTT. Encoded protein: CASSQATGSNQPQHF.

The V call is TRBV3-1 (or the pseudogene TRBV3-2), the J call TRBJ2-2; D unclear. This CDR3 contains 15 residues. With 4 bases removed from V and 7 bases from J, the gap between germline ends came to 16 bases. Germline lookup yields CDR1 LGHDT and CDR2 YNNKEL (reference sequence). This CDR3 is CASSPSRLPVGELFF. Here the CDR3 DNA reads TGTGCCAGCAGCCCGTCGAGGTTACCAGTCGGGGAGCTGTTTTTT.

V is TRBV5-1 and J is TRBJ2-5; D may be TRBD2 (6 bases). Germline CDR1 is SGHRS and CDR2 is YFSETQ. Deletions cut 4 bases from V and 2 bases from J, with 12 bases between. The CDR3 has 14 residues. The DNA for the CDR3 is TGCGCCAGCAGCGCGGGACTCGATCAAGAGACCCAGTACTTC. Residues: CASSAGLDQETQYF.

The gene calls are TRBV12-5 and TRBJ2-7; 7 bases are a match to TRBD2. Unmatched junction bases numbered 15, after V lost 7 bases and J lost 6 bases. Looked up from germline, CDR1 is LGHNT and CDR2 is FRNRAP. The CDR3 is made up of 15 amino acids. CDR3 in DNA: TGTGCTAGTGTTCTACAGGCGGGGGTTCCCGGCGAGCAGTACTTC. Encoded protein: CASVLQAGVPGEQYF.

The chain couples TRBV7-9 to TRBJ2-1; 8 bases are shared with TRBD2. There are 16 residues in the CDR3. Germline-derived CDR1 and CDR2 are SEHNR and FQNEAQ (reference sequence). J gave up 6 bases and V 4 bases, and 11 bases lay outside the gene matches. CDR3 region: CASSWFGSGGGNEQFF. The CDR3 bases are TGTGCCAGCAGCTGGTTCGGAAGCGGGGGTGGCAATGAGCAGTTCTTC.

The chain employs TRBV28 and TRBJ2-2, with a weak D call TRBD1 (6 bases). The CDR3 contains 16 residues. V was shortened by 5 bases and J by 6 bases, with 19 bases between the two germline ends. The germline V gene encodes CDR1 MDHEN and CDR2 SYDVKM. The DNA for the CDR3 is TGTGCCAGCAGTCGCAGGGGAGTAAAAAGGTCCGGGGAGCTGTTTTTT. Amino acid sequence: CASSRRGVKRSGELFF.

This clone has just one count. The V call is TRBV10-2, the J call TRBJ1-3, with a tentative D call TRBD1 (6 bases). This CDR3 contains 14 residues. The germline V gene encodes CDR1 WSHSY and CDR2 SAAADI. Deletions cut 6 bases from V and 4 bases from J, with 13 bases between. The CDR3 here is CASSITGTGNTIYF. CDR3 bases: TGCGCCAGCAGCATTACAGGGACAGGAAACACCATATATTTT.

This rearrangement joins TRBV6-6 to TRBJ1-1; D is possibly TRBD1 (6 bases). The CDR3 length is 13 residues. CDR1 is MNHNY and CDR2 is SVGAGI in the germline V gene (reference sequence). With 11 bases removed from V and 1 base from J, the gap between germline ends came to 14 bases. CDR3 DNA: TGTGCCCTCCGGGGGGCGGGGAACACTGAAGCTTTCTTT. As protein: CALRGAGNTEAFF.

The rearrangement joins TRBV12-3 or TRBV12-4 to TRBJ1-2; unclear D gene. The V end lost 6 bases, the J end lost 8 bases, and 16 bases lay between the germline ends. This CDR3 has 13 residues. CDR3 in amino acids: CASRYSGGGGYTF. CDR3 sequence (DNA): TGTGCCAGCAGATACAGCGGAGGTGGGGGCTACACCTTC.

This chain uses TRBV5-1 with TRBJ1-1; D is undetermined. The CDR3 is made up of 16 amino acids. Germline CDR1 reads SGHRS; CDR2 reads YFSETQ. Between the trimmed V and J ends, which lost 1 base and 7 bases, there was a span of 20 bases. CDR3 loop: CASSLRSTEVGGEAFF. CDR3 nucleotides: TGCGCCAGCAGCTTGAGAAGTACGGAGGTTGGAGGTGAAGCTTTCTTT.

Here the CDR3 reads CASSQGGGGYTGELFF. DNA of the CDR3: TGTGCCAGCAGCCAAGGCGGCGGGGGATATACCGGGGAGCTGTTTTTT. The chain employs TRBV7-2 and TRBJ2-2; 7 bases agree with TRBD2. The CDR3 length is 16 residues. After removal of 5 bases from V and 5 bases from J, the junction contained 11 bases not matched to a gene. Germline CDR1 is SGHTA and CDR2 is FQGNSA.

The chain links TRBV6-6 to TRBJ1-2; weak D call: TRBD1 (6 bases). The CDR3 totals 14 residues. Germline assignment: CDR1 MNHNY and CDR2 SVGAGI (reference sequence). The V gene lost 7 bases and the J gene lost 4 bases, with 16 bases spanning the gap. CDR3 DNA: TGTGCCAGCACCAAGGACAGAATCCTCTATGGCTACACCTTC. It specifies CASTKDRILYGYTF.

The chain employs TRBV6-5 and TRBJ1-2; 12 positions agree with TRBD1. The V gene's germline CDR1 is MNHEY and CDR2 SVGAGI. The CDR3 runs to 15 residues. The trim removed 5 bases at V and 4 bases at J, leaving 5 bases unmatched. Written as DNA, the CDR3 is TGTGCCAGCAGTCCCGGGACAGGGGGCTCCTATGGCTACACCTTC. It yields the protein CASSPGTGGSYGYTF.

The CDR3 protein is CATSDYLGGGASKAETQYF. For the CDR3, the DNA is TGTGCCACCAGTGATTATTTGGGCGGGGGGGCTTCCAAGGCAGAGACCCAGTACTTC. The rearrangement uses TRBV24-1 and TRBJ2-5; TRBD2 matches at 9 bases. Trimming removed 2 bases from V and 4 bases from J; junction bases left unmatched: 16. This CDR3 comprises 19 residues. In germline, CDR1 is KGHDR, CDR2 SFDVKD.

CDR3 in amino acids: CATSDAGRDNYGYTF. The CDR3 region has the DNA TGTGCCACCAGTGATGCTGGACGGGATAACTATGGCTACACCTTC. The chain is built from TRBV24-1 and TRBJ1-2; D uncertain. Germline CDR1 is KGHDR and CDR2 is SFDVKD. The CDR3 is 15 amino acids. V dropped 3 bases and J dropped 1 base, with 11 bases sitting between them.

The V call is TRBV14, the J call TRBJ1-3; D call uncertain. Germline V gene data show CDR1 as SGHDN and CDR2 as FVKESK. V was pared by 1 base and J by 0 bases, with 10 bases between. This CDR3 is 16 amino acids long. In DNA form, the CDR3 reads TGTGCCAGCAGCCAAGGATTAGCTGGCTCTGGAAACACCATATATTTT. This encodes CASSQGLAGSGNTIYF.

V is TRBV6-5 and J is TRBJ1-1, with a weak D call TRBD1 (5 bases). The CDR3 is made up of 12 amino acids. Trimming cost V 6 bases and J 5 bases, with 10 bases left between them. CDR1 is MNHEY and CDR2 is SVGAGI in the germline V gene. CDR3 amino acids: CASRAAGTEAFF. DNA of the CDR3: TGTGCCAGCAGGGCAGCAGGGACTGAAGCTTTCTTT.

The chain has TRBV6-5 and TRBJ1-6; tentatively, D is TRBD1 (6 bases). This CDR3 has 15 residues. Trimming pared 8 bases from V and 4 bases from J, leaving 15 bases between. Germline lookup yields CDR1 MNHEY and CDR2 SVGAGI. The CDR3 coding sequence is TGTGCCAGCCAAGCTAGACAGGTTTATAATTCACCCCTCCACTTT. Translating gives CASQARQVYNSPLHF.

This chain links TRBV3-1 (or the pseudogene TRBV3-2) with TRBJ1-1, with TRBD1 matching over 8 bases. This CDR3 spans 14 amino acids. The V gene's germline CDR1 is LGHDT and CDR2 YNNKEL (reference sequence). J was trimmed by 5 bases and V by 4 bases; bases with no gene match: 6. The DNA for the CDR3 is TGTGCCAGCAGCCGGCAGGGGGCCCGAACTGAAGCTTTCTTT. It codes for CASSRQGARTEAFF.

The rearrangement joins TRBV6-5 to TRBJ2-1, with TRBD2 matching 12 bases. CDR3 size: 15 residues. Germline trimming cut 6 bases from V and 5 bases from J; bases unmatched to any gene: 5. The germline V gene has CDR1 MNHEY and CDR2 SVGAGI. CDR3: CASRSLAGGDNEQFF. The CDR3, as DNA: TGTGCCAGCAGATCGCTAGCGGGGGGGGACAATGAGCAGTTCTTC.

This chain links TRBV7-9 with TRBJ2-1, with 8 bases identical to TRBD2. With V trimmed by 7 bases and J by 5 bases, 10 bases remained unmatched. The CDR3 is 15 amino acids. CDR1 is SEHNR and CDR2 is FQNEAQ in the germline V gene (reference sequence). The CDR3 region is CASTSRGAVDNEQFF. The CDR3 DNA reads as TGTGCCAGCACCTCGCGGGGGGCCGTCGACAATGAGCAGTTCTTC.